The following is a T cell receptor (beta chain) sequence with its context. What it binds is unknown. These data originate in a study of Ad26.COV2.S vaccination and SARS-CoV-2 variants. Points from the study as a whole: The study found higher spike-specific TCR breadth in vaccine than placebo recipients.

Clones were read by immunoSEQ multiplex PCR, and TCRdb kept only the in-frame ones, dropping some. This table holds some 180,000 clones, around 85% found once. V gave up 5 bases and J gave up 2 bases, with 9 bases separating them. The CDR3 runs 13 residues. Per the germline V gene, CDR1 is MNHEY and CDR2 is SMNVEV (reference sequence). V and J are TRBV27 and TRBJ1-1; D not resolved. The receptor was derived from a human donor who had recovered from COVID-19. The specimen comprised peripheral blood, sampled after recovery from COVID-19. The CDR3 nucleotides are TGTGCCAGCAGTCCCCAACCCAACACTGAAGCTTTCTTT. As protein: CASSPQPNTEAFF.